This TCR beta chain was identified in a study of shared clonotypes between healthy human individuals. Looking at the study overall: Each donor had three CD4 naive, three CD4 memory, two CD8 naive and one CD8 memory plate. Whole-study findings and limits: Naive CD4 clonotypes overlapped across a handful of donors at roughly 5%. An anticipated effect of sequencing depth on clonotype sharing among donors was recognized.

The repertoire was sequenced with immunoSEQ multiplex PCR; TCRdb's copy has only in-frame clones and lacks some. The data hold millions of clones, with around nine tenths observed a single time. Worth noting for this clone: What it binds is not known.

Naive CD4+ cells were CD45RA-selected; the remaining cells were memory. The junction had 4 bases not matched to a gene; V was cut back by 4 bases and J by 6 bases. The CDR3 runs to 14 residues. The sequencing input was naive CD4+ T cells sorted from blood. The subset is: CD45RA+ positively selected. This chain connects TRBV5-3 to TRBJ2-3; the match to TRBD2 covers 11 bases. TRBV5-3 qualifies as an ORF whose function is uncertain. The receptor was isolated from a man younger than 30 in good health. The DNA of the CDR3 is TGTGCCAGAAGCCCCCTAGCGGGGGGTGATACGCAGTATTTT. This gives the protein CARSPLAGGDTQYF.